This TCR beta chain stems from a study of blood T cell repertoires in COVID-19. As for the study in general: Whether acute or convalescent, the COVID-19 samples came from the United States, Italy and Spain. PBMCs, B-cell-depleted T cells, or T cells were the source of the cDNA or gDNA that made up the material.

Assay used: immunoSEQ multiplex PCR; TCRdb lists only in-frame clones, some missing. The data show about 200,000 clones, 80% seen once. CDR1 and CDR2 from the germline V gene are LNHDA and SQIVND (reference sequence). Unmatched junction bases numbered 10, after V lost 7 bases and J lost 6 bases. This CDR3 region has 15 residues. This chain uses TRBV19 with TRBJ1-2, with TRBD1 identical over 11 bases. The material sequenced was peripheral blood. This receptor was obtained from a woman in her sixties or seventies with acute or convalescent COVID-19. CDR3 nucleotide sequence: TGTGCCAGTACAACGGGACAGGGGGGGCCAAATGGCTACACCTTC. Encoded protein: CASTTGQGGPNGYTF.